The 23 T cell receptor beta chains given below trace back to one sample, sequenced in a study of T cell responses to AZD1222 COVID-19 vaccine. This table comes from immunoSEQ multiplex PCR, and its TCRdb copy is limited to in-frame clones, with some not included. Here the sample spans 150,000 or so clones, about nine tenths being singletons. The source material was peripheral blood, sampled on day 0 of AZD1222 vaccination. The receptor set was obtained from an adult in good health.

The genes are TRBV18 and TRBJ2-3; D is undetermined. This CDR3 is built from 13 residues. V lost 3 bases and J 6 bases, leaving 10 bases between the germline ends. The germline gives CDR1 KGHSH, CDR2 LQKENI. Here the CDR3 reads CASSPKVPDTQYF. The CDR3 DNA reads TGTGCCAGCTCACCTAAGGTACCGGATACGCAGTATTTT.

The V call is TRBV21-1, the J call TRBJ2-2; the D segment call TRBD2 is taken from the table without a DNA check. TRBV21-1 is a documented pseudogene. The CDR3 has 14 amino acids. CDR3 sequence reads: CASSKWDFTGELFF. The CDR3 bases are TGTGCCAGCAGCAAATGGGACTTCACCGGGGAGCTGTTTTTT.

This clone was picked up a small number of times. Different DNA sequences within this sample yield the same CDR3. The V call is TRBV5-1, the J call TRBJ1-6; 7 bases map to TRBD1. V shed 5 bases and J 5 bases; nucleotides not matched to a gene: 4. The CDR3 has 14 residues. Germline V gene sequence: CDR1 SGHRS, CDR2 YFSETQ. In DNA form, the CDR3 reads TGCGCCAGCAGGGGGACAGCAAATAATTCACCCCTCCACTTT. Encoded protein: CASRGTANNSPLHF.

The chain uses TRBV3-1 (or the pseudogene TRBV3-2) and TRBJ2-1; D is unclear. The CDR3 has 15 residues. Trimming took off 2 bases at V and 5 bases at J, with 13 bases between the two ends. Germline V gene sequence: CDR1 LGHDT, CDR2 YNNKEL (reference sequence). The CDR3 DNA is TGTGCCAGCAGCCAAACTCCTCTGAGAAACAATGAGCAGTTCTTC. Its translation: CASSQTPLRNNEQFF.

This sequence joins TRBV27 and TRBJ2-2; 7 bases agree with TRBD2. J was trimmed by 6 bases and V by 1 base; bases with no gene match: 5. Germline CDR1 MNHEY, CDR2 SMNVEV (reference sequence). The length of the CDR3 is 15 residues. CDR3 residues: CASSLYGLGAGELFF. CDR3 nucleotides: TGTGCCAGCAGTTTATACGGACTAGGTGCCGGGGAGCTGTTTTTT.

This rearrangement joins TRBV28 to TRBJ2-1; 8 nucleotides agree with TRBD2. The CDR3 is 13 amino acids. Germline values: CDR1 MDHEN, CDR2 SYDVKM. V lost 2 bases and J lost 9; bases outside the gene matches: 3. The CDR3 DNA sequence: TGTGCCAGCAGTTTAGCCCTAGCGGGTGAGCAGTTCTTC. Protein sequence: CASSLALAGEQFF.

The J gene is TRBJ2-2, the V gene TRBV25-1; weak D call: TRBD2 (5 bases). CDR1 and CDR2 from the germline V gene are MGHDK and SYGVNS. This CDR3 has 16 amino acids. Trimming stripped 4 bases from V and 0 bases from J, with 12 bases between. CDR3 sequence reads: CASSVASSANTGELFF. CDR3 DNA sequence: TGTGCCAGCAGTGTAGCGTCTTCAGCGAACACCGGGGAGCTGTTTTTT.

This clone was recorded once. The CDR3 DNA reads as TGCGCCAGCAGCTTGGGCACCGGGACTAGCGGCACGCCCTACGAGCAGTACTTC. Protein product: CASSLGTGTSGTPYEQYF. The V call is TRBV5-1, the J call TRBJ2-7, with 11 bases that match TRBD2. V shed 0 bases and J 2 bases; nucleotides not matched to a gene: 10. CDR1 SGHRS and CDR2 YFSETQ come from the germline V gene. The CDR3 is made up of 18 amino acids.

The V call is TRBV18, the J call TRBJ2-2; 10 bases are a match to TRBD2. Germline V CDR1 and CDR2: KGHSH, LQKENI. CDR3 length: 16 amino acids. Trimming at V came to 6 bases and at J to 2 bases, leaving 6 bases not matched to a gene. The CDR3 spells CASSRTSGANTGELFF. CDR3 sequence (DNA): TGTGCCAGCTCGCGAACTAGCGGGGCTAACACCGGGGAGCTGTTTTTT.

This clone has only one observation. The chain joins TRBV4-3 to TRBJ2-3; 8 positions match TRBD2. Germline-derived CDR1 and CDR2 are LGHNA and YSLEER. V dropped 0 bases and J dropped 2; count of bases not matched to a gene: 7. CDR3 length: 17 residues. CDR3 nucleotides: TGCGCCAGCAGCCAAGAATGGAGCGGGAGTTACACAGATACGCAGTATTTT. Residues: CASSQEWSGSYTDTQYF.

The chain's CDR3 is CASSWTSGGALFF. DNA of the CDR3: TGTGCCAGTTCCTGGACTAGCGGGGGGGCCCTGTTCTTC. The chain combines TRBV19 with TRBJ2-1; 15 bases line up with TRBD2. This CDR3 has 13 residues. V was pared by 8 bases and J by 15 bases, with 8 bases of the junction left unmatched. Germline lookup yields CDR1 LNHDA and CDR2 SQIVND (reference sequence).

This chain connects TRBV7-9 to TRBJ2-7; D is ambiguous. Germline lookup yields CDR1 SEHNR and CDR2 FQNEAQ (reference sequence). Trimming removed 2 bases at V and 5 bases at J, with 7 bases between. The CDR3 is 12 amino acids. Written as DNA, the CDR3 is TGTGCCAGCAGCTTACAAGGCAACGAGCAGTACTTC. Protein sequence: CASSLQGNEQYF.

This chain links TRBV27 with TRBJ1-6; 9 positions match TRBD1. CDR3 length: 14 amino acids. Unmatched junction bases numbered 5, after V lost 1 base and J lost 13 bases. Germline values: CDR1 MNHEY, CDR2 SMNVEV (reference sequence). CDR3 in amino acids: CASSLWTGESPLHF. DNA for the CDR3: TGTGCCAGCAGTTTATGGACAGGGGAGAGTCCCCTCCACTTT.

V is TRBV4-2 and J is TRBJ2-7; 10 nucleotides match TRBD1. Germline lookup yields CDR1 LGHNA and CDR2 YNFKEQ. The CDR3 length is 15 residues. Trimming cost V 0 bases and J 5 bases; bases outside gene matches: 4. The DNA of the CDR3 is TGTGCCAGCAGCCAAGAGACAGGGGGCATCAACGAGCAGTACTTC. It encodes CASSQETGGINEQYF.

This chain links TRBV28 with TRBJ2-5; D may be TRBD2 (6 bases). CDR3 length: 15 amino acids. V lost 2 bases to trimming and J lost 3 bases, with 13 bases between them. The V gene's germline CDR1 is MDHEN and CDR2 SYDVKM. The CDR3 is CASSLILAREETQYF. CDR3 nucleotides: TGTGCCAGCAGTTTAATTCTAGCGAGGGAAGAGACCCAGTACTTC.

The gene calls are TRBV7-2 and TRBJ2-7; D uncertain. The germline V gene has CDR1 SGHTA and CDR2 FQGNSA. Trimming pared 3 bases from V and 0 bases from J, leaving 6 bases between. The CDR3 contains 13 residues. The CDR3 is CASSFSSSYEQYF. DNA for the CDR3: TGTGCCAGCAGCTTTAGCAGCTCCTACGAGCAGTACTTC.

The chain uses TRBV28 and TRBJ1-3; D is perhaps TRBD1 (5 bases). V was trimmed by 6 bases and J by 4 bases, leaving 13 bases between them. The germline V gene has CDR1 MDHEN and CDR2 SYDVKM. The CDR3 covers 14 residues. The CDR3: CASRGRTAGNTIYF. CDR3 nucleotide sequence: TGTGCCAGCAGGGGGCGGACGGCCGGAAACACCATATATTTT.

The chain carries TRBV25-1 and TRBJ2-5, with 8 nucleotides matching TRBD2. The CDR3 spans 15 residues. Per germline, CDR1 MGHDK and CDR2 SYGVNS. The junction had 12 bases not matched to a gene; V was cut back by 7 bases and J by 5 bases. In nucleotides, the CDR3 is TGTGCCAGCAACCCGGGTAGCGGGATGGGGGAGACCCAGTACTTC. Residues: CASNPGSGMGETQYF.

The V call is TRBV19, the J call TRBJ1-5, with 7 bases lining up with TRBD1. The CDR3 spans 15 residues. J gave up 0 bases and V 4 bases, and 3 bases lay outside the gene matches. The V gene's germline CDR1 is LNHDA and CDR2 SQIVND (reference sequence). CDR3 sequence (DNA): TGTGCCAGTAGTAGACAGGGTGATAGCAATCAGCCCCAGCATTTT. Encoded protein: CASSRQGDSNQPQHF.

This clone was counted only a few times. The genes are TRBV5-5 and TRBJ2-7; weak D call: TRBD1 (6 bases). This CDR3 comprises 15 residues. The germline V gene encodes CDR1 SGHKS and CDR2 YYEKEE (reference sequence). V lost 4 bases, J lost 0 bases, and 14 bases lay in between. The CDR3 region is CASSGRSQGSYEQYF. The CDR3 DNA follows: TGTGCCAGCAGCGGAAGATCACAGGGCTCCTACGAGCAGTACTTC.

This chain links TRBV19 with TRBJ2-7, with D maybe TRBD2 (6 bases). The CDR3 spans 15 residues. In germline, CDR1 is LNHDA, CDR2 SQIVND (reference sequence). The germline V and J ends were trimmed by 5 bases and 0 bases, with 14 bases remaining between them. The CDR3 is CASSVEGGASYEQYF. CDR3 nucleotide sequence: TGTGCCAGTAGTGTGGAAGGCGGGGCCTCCTACGAGCAGTACTTC.

This clone occurred once. J is TRBJ2-7 and V is TRBV9; D may correspond to TRBD1 or TRBD2 (6 bases each). CDR3 size: 15 residues. V was clipped by 3 bases and J by 3 bases, with 16 bases between them. Germline V CDR1 and CDR2: SGDLS, YYNGEE. The CDR3 DNA sequence: TGTGCCAGCAGCGGCGGGACAACGACTATCTACGAGCAGTACTTC. Encoded protein: CASSGGTTTIYEQYF.

The CDR3: CASSTGTVAWQYF. The CDR3 DNA is TGTGCCAGCAGCACCGGGACAGTCGCTTGGCAGTACTTC. The chain uses TRBV9 and TRBJ2-7, with TRBD1 matching over 7 bases. The CDR3 runs 13 residues. The V gene end was trimmed by 4 bases and the J gene end by 9 bases; junction bases not matched to a gene: 10. CDR1 and CDR2 from the germline V gene are SGDLS and YYNGEE.